Here is one T cell receptor (beta chain) with its context. This entry is derived from a study of T cells after yellow fever vaccination. Study context: It was SMART-Seq v4 Ultra Low Input that prepared the fractions with low cell numbers.

The V segment lost 6 bases and the J segment 7 bases; nucleotides outside the gene matches: 6. This CDR3 region has 15 residues. Template switching by 5'RACE produced TCR cDNA, adding a universal primer site and UMIs. MiXCR was run by TCRdb on the 5' RACE reads, yielding one entry per CDR3 protein. This table holds roughly 500,000 distinct CDR3 sequences, roughly 21% found once. Sequenced material: PBMCs, taken 15 days after the yellow fever booster vaccination. The clonotype comes from a man aged 25 to 45 who received the YFV17D yellow fever vaccine. V gene TRBV12-3 or TRBV12-4 combines with J gene TRBJ2-1; the match to TRBD2 covers 13 bases. This chain's CDR3 is CASRPGLAGHNEQFF. The CDR3 coding sequence is TGTGCCAGCAGGCCGGGACTAGCGGGACATAATGAGCAGTTCTTC.